This entry features one T cell receptor (beta chain) sequence. This receptor's antigen is unknown. Per-base qualities were not stored, and no clone one base away is much larger. The data were obtained in a study of long-term antiretroviral therapy in people with HIV (dated by TCRdb to between 2022 and 2023). At the level of the whole study: The earliest samples were collected roughly a decade before the 2015 WHO recommendation for immediate ART, at a time when ART was usually postponed until CD4 counts fell. No cross-contamination during QIAcube processing was seen in test extractions of a monoclonal T-cell line run alongside 30 to 35 polyclonal samples. Of the 30 participants with HIV, ten to eleven were female. The cohort contributed roughly 200 cryopreserved PBMC samples from a few dozen adults with confirmed HIV infection, collected serially over a mean of about 6 years (range 1-12). A retrospective serial study tested whether changes in peripheral blood TRB repertoire composition and diversity were associated with ART initiation and durable HIV suppression. Here is what the overall study found, with its caveats: At every time point, the repertoire was dominated by expanded TRB clones first identified before ART initiation, although this dominance fluctuated and, in many PLHIV, declined after ART. The samples were dated from about 2003 to 2017, and the ART regimens that were used may be less effective than current ART regimens. Since PBMC availability was limited, sequencing covered only the TCR beta chain, with no alpha chain pairing. Narrower CDR3 length ranges were observed in HIV repertoires than in controls, and an antigen-experienced repertoire with only a slight naive shift after ART was suggested by the network structure. Inferences about post-ART repertoire changes are limited because no data were available on ART adherence, viral resistance or therapy changes. A significant increase in TRB diversity was found to be associated with ART initiation, although TRB diversity was observed to remain significantly below that of transplant donor controls even after long-term ART. Because pre-ART samples had limited cell numbers, profiling was done on unsorted PBMC rather than on sorted CD4+ and CD8+ T cells.

The germline V gene (reference sequence) supplies CDR1 LNHNV and CDR2 YYDKDF. V is pruned by 3 bases and J by 10 bases, leaving 11 bases of the junction without a gene match. The CDR3 starts with the cysteine, ends with the phenylalanine, and has 16 residues. Only CDR3 DNA is held: 48 bases, read in frame from base 1. To be included, a participant needed at least one PBMC sample from before ART initiation plus at least two post-ART samples. All participants with HIV were treated in the United States of America. Before DNA extraction, cryopreserved samples containing about 0.95-10 million PBMC were thawed and washed. At the time of the earliest PBMC sample for each participant with HIV, ages ranged from roughly 23 to 60 years. Per participant, PBMC samples came from 1-4 timepoints prior to ART initiation and 2-8 timepoints following ART initiation, for a median of 7 samples. Serial HIV viral load, CD4+ T-cell count, ART history and demographic data were obtained for every participant. A Qiagen kit on a QIAcube was used to extract genomic DNA from unsorted PBMC, with samples processed in batches of 12.

The immunoSEQ hsTCRB v3.0 assay was used at survey level resolution for TRB variable region sequencing. TRB sequencing targeted a depth of 40,000-50,000 T-cell genomes per sample. Pooled TRB libraries were sequenced on an Illumina MiSeq with a v3 150-cycle kit. For the original study's pipeline: Repertoire analysis was run in R within a reproducible Nextflow workflow that covered QC, data transformation and analysis. LymphoSeq2, an R package for AIRR-Seq data exploration, was used to implement custom analyses. Several samples yielding fewer than 5000 total TRB sequences were excluded, leaving 188 analyzed HIV repertoires. Among the 180 to 200 retained HIV repertoires, around 60 were collected before ART initiation and approximately 130 were collected after ART initiation. Repertoires were downsampled to 5000 TRB nucleotide sequences, with summary statistics averaged over 100 downsampling iterations. Only TRB sequences with CDR3 regions of at least seven amino acids were retained for analysis. Two measures captured diversity: a Shannon entropy-derived clonality score and the Gini coefficient. In the repertoire networks, any two of the top 5000 CDR3 amino acid sequences were connected whenever the two sequences differed by an edit distance of one. GLIPH2 predicted antigen specificity groups and MHC restriction for TRB CDR3 amino acid sequences. To flag known CMV, EBV, HIV or tissue antigen associations, CDR3 amino acid sequences were matched against VDJdb and McPAS-TCR. Pre-ART, post-ART and control groups were compared with Wilcoxon signed-rank tests and Holm-Bonferroni correction. Sourced from immuneACCESS, this table was stored by TCRdb with only in-frame sequences that have V and J called. A share of the clones is absent; for the studies checked, an unresolved V gene accounts for under half, and the remainder has no known explanation. D and trimming were read from the DNA, whereas the V and J calls and clone size are those reported in that table. The sample table lists tens of thousands of clones, roughly 84% of them with a count of one. The ten largest clones add up to around 16% of the sample.

The rearranged chain carries TRBV15 and TRBJ1-4, with 10 bases matching TRBD1. The receptor's source is a man between 25 and 39 years old with HIV. The sample was unsorted PBMCs, taken approximately 4.1 years after starting antiretroviral therapy. In nucleotides, the sequence is TGTGCCACCAGCAGCAATCCCCGGGACAGGGGTCGAAAACTGTTTTTT. Translated, it reads CATSSNPRDRGRKLFF. The CDR3 plus the reference TRBV15 and TRBJ1-4 genes for the other parts give the full variable domain: DAMVIQNPRYQVTQFGKPVTLSCSQTLNHNVMYWYQQKSSQAPKLLFHYYDKDFNNEADTPDNFQSRRPNTSFCFLDIRSPGLGDTAMYLCATSSNPRDRGRKLFFGSGTQLSVL.